The present T cell receptor beta chain was sequenced within a study of blood T cell repertoires in COVID-19. Across the study: Both acute and convalescent COVID-19 samples were obtained from the United States, Italy and Spain.

In the source study's methods: Reference gene primer amplification yielded estimated nucleated cell counts. Clones were read by immunoSEQ multiplex PCR, and TCRdb kept only the in-frame ones, dropping some. The V and J calls and the clone size are those of that table, but D and trimming were determined from the DNA. Found here are more than 150,000 clones, 60% to 85% of them singletons; the top ten hold 17%. The specimen sequenced was peripheral blood. This sequence was found in a man in his sixties with active or convalescent COVID-19.

DNA of the CDR3: TGCGCCAGCAGCGATACAGGGATTAGCTCCTACAATGAGCAGTTCTTC. Its translation: CASSDTGISSYNEQFF. This sequence joins TRBV5-1 and TRBJ2-1, with D possibly matching TRBD1 (6 bases). The CDR3 has 16 residues. Germline-derived CDR1 and CDR2 are SGHRS and YFSETQ. V was shortened by 4 bases and J by 0 bases, with 14 bases between the two germline ends.